Reported below is one TCR beta chain. Antigen specificity is unknown. The sample belongs to a study of OX40 agonist ivuxolimab in advanced cancers. The overall study: Dosing consisted of intravenous ivuxolimab at 0.01 to 10 mg/kg every 2 weeks. Notes on the study in general: Clonal expansion was among the lowest in partial responders at 0.1-3.0 mg/kg, especially CD8+.

Germline CDR1 MNHNS, CDR2 SASEGT. This CDR3 spans 14 amino acids. Between the trimmed V and J ends, which lost 5 bases and 2 bases, there was a span of 12 bases. The method was immunoSEQ multiplex PCR; TCRdb's version includes in-frame clones alone and lacks a portion of them. The sample consists of under 80,000 clones, roughly 90% of them appearing once. The starting material was CD4+ or CD8+ T cells sorted from blood, obtained in a trial of the OX40 agonist ivuxolimab. The chain employs TRBV6-1 and TRBJ1-2; perhaps TRBD1 as D (6 bases). This sequence originates from an adult with an advanced solid tumor such as melanoma, head and neck, liver or kidney cancer. CDR3 sequence: CASSPDRRNYGYTF. CDR3 nucleotide sequence: TGTGCCAGCAGTCCCGACAGGCGGAACTATGGCTACACCTTC.